These 5 T cell receptor beta chains came from one sample sequenced in a study of T-cell memory formation after mild COVID-19. One entry per CDR3 protein, called by TCRdb with MiXCR from the 5' RACE reads. This sample has 550,000 to 700,000 distinct CDR3 sequences, with roughly 17% found just once. The sequencing sample was made of PBMCs or a T cell subset sorted from them (not recorded which). The receptor set was obtained from an adult woman who had mild COVID-19 (a few samples of this study predate the infection). Cell type and time point are not known.

The chain combines TRBV20-1 with TRBJ2-6, with no clear D. The V end was cut by 0 bases, the J end by 4 bases, with 13 bases between. The CDR3 has 16 residues. Germline values: CDR1 DFQATT, CDR2 SNEGSKA (reference sequence). The CDR3 coding sequence is TGCAGTGCTAGAGATCTGACCAGCTACGGGGCCAACGTCCTGACTTTC. Encoded protein: CSARDLTSYGANVLTF.

This clonotype showed up many times. The rearrangement links TRBV12-3 or TRBV12-4 to TRBJ1-2; D is ambiguous. Trimming left V 3 bases short and J 7 bases short, with 12 bases between. The CDR3 totals 13 residues. This chain's CDR3 is CASSFLEGSGYTF. Here the CDR3 DNA reads TGTGCCAGCAGTTTTTTGGAAGGGTCTGGCTACACCTTC.

This clonotype was observed a handful of times. This sequence joins TRBV12-3 or TRBV12-4 and TRBJ2-7; D gene ambiguous. V lost 11 bases and J lost 0, with 11 bases in between. There are 12 residues in the CDR3. CDR3: CAVGGNSYEQYF. DNA of the CDR3: TGTGCCGTCGGTGGCAACTCCTACGAGCAGTACTTC.

This clonotype was picked up one time. The rearrangement joins TRBV10-3 to TRBJ2-7; D is uncertain. Germline values: CDR1 ENHRY, CDR2 SYGVKD. CDR3 length: 12 amino acids. V lost 6 bases to trimming and J lost 2 bases, with 8 bases between them. CDR3 DNA sequence: TGTGCCATCAGCCGACAAACCTACGAGCAGTACTTC. It is translated as CAISRQTYEQYF.

The rearrangement links TRBV29-1 to TRBJ2-5, with a weak D call TRBD2 (7 bases). CDR1 and CDR2 from the germline V gene are SQVTM and ANQGSEA. The CDR3 consists of 15 residues. V shed 2 bases and J shed 5 bases, with 18 bases lying between them. CDR3 region: CSVELIGGLMETQYF. In nucleotides, the CDR3 is TGCAGCGTTGAATTAATCGGGGGGCTGATGGAGACCCAGTACTTC.